This T cell receptor beta chain comes out of a study of CXCR3-negative and CXCR3-positive naive CD8 T cells. Germline V gives CDR1 SGHTA, CDR2 FQGTGA. CDR3 length equals 14 residues. TRB cDNA libraries were made by UMI-labeled 5' RACE. With the 5' RACE reads reprocessed, TCRdb shows one record per CDR3 protein and no DNA. Its clone listing holds tens of thousands of distinct CDR3 sequences. Study-level points and caveats: CXCR3-positive naive cells had more hydrophobic TRB CDR3s than CXCR3-negative naive cells. Both naive subsets, CXCR3-negative and CXCR3-positive, displayed similar TRBV-TRBJ usage, unlike memory cells.

With regard to this clonotype: Its cognate antigen is unknown.

Sequenced sample: naive CXCR3+ CD8+ T cells from blood. The subset here: CD45RO-CCR7+CD27+CD95- naive CD8+ T cells expressing CXCR3 (TNR3+). J is TRBJ2-7 and V is TRBV7-3; TCRdb names TRBD2, which stays unverified in the absence of DNA. This receptor was taken from a human donor in good health. Some clones in this sample may be carry-over from other donors' samples. CDR3 sequence reads: CASSPSVLSYEQYF.